The 19 T cell receptor beta chains given below trace back to one sample, sequenced in a study of shared clonotypes between healthy human individuals. Using immunoSEQ multiplex PCR, the repertoire was profiled, and TCRdb retains in-frame clones only, with some absent. Here the sample spans some 2,100,000 clones, under 97% being singletons. The sequencing input was naive CD4+ T cells sorted from blood. The subset: CD45RA+ positively selected. The receptors were gathered from a young man in good health.

The rearrangement uses TRBV6-5 and TRBJ1-2; 7 bases are shared with TRBD1. Germline loops: CDR1 MNHEY, CDR2 SVGAGI. With 6 bases clipped from V and 4 bases from J, the junction kept 5 bases outside the gene matches. CDR3 size: 13 residues. The CDR3 spells CASSESGGYGYTF. As DNA, the CDR3 is TGTGCCAGCAGCGAGTCAGGGGGCTATGGCTACACCTTC.

The chain combines TRBV7-9 with TRBJ2-7; unclear D gene. Germline V gene lookup returns CDR1 SEHNR and CDR2 FQNEAQ (reference sequence). V was shortened by 3 bases and J by 2 bases, with 11 bases between the two germline ends. The CDR3 is 14 amino acids. For the CDR3, the DNA is TGTGCCAGCAGCTTCGATCCACGAACCTACGAGCAGTACTTC. Its translation is CASSFDPRTYEQYF.

The V call is TRBV5-3, the J call TRBJ2-1; TRBD2 aligns across 9 bases. TRBV5-3 is classed as an ORF, of uncertain function. The CDR3 extends over 17 amino acids. The V and J ends lost 1 base and 3 bases, in that order; junction bases with no gene match: 8. The CDR3 loop is CARSLLSSGVDYNEQFF. CDR3 nucleotide sequence: TGTGCCAGAAGCTTGCTTTCTAGCGGGGTTGACTACAATGAGCAGTTCTTC.

This chain connects TRBV30 to TRBJ1-4; 10 nucleotides match TRBD1. The CDR3 has 12 residues. CDR1 and CDR2 (germline): GTSNPN, SVGIG (reference sequence). Trimming cost V 8 bases and J 10 bases; bases outside gene matches: 7. CDR3 region: CARGQGMGKLFF. CDR3 in DNA: TGTGCCCGGGGACAGGGGATGGGAAAACTGTTTTTT.

The chain links TRBV4-3 to TRBJ1-2; a possible D gene is TRBD1 (6 bases). V was trimmed by 1 base and J by 6 bases, leaving 12 bases between them. CDR1 LGHNA and CDR2 YSLEER come from the germline V gene. The CDR3 has 14 residues. The CDR3 nucleotides are TGCGCCAGCAGCCAAGCCCGGACAGTAAATGGCTACACCTTC. Amino acid sequence: CASSQARTVNGYTF.

A single count supports this clone. The chain combines TRBV6-5 with TRBJ1-6; D is unclear. Between the trimmed V and J ends, which lost 0 bases and 9 bases, there was a span of 12 bases. From germline, CDR1 is MNHEY and CDR2 SVGAGI. This CDR3 contains 15 residues. Here the CDR3 reads CASSYSPMKASPLHF. Here the CDR3 DNA reads TGTGCCAGCAGTTACTCACCAATGAAGGCTTCACCCCTCCACTTT.

This clone showed up just once. The chain carries TRBV7-9 and TRBJ2-2; the D gene is possibly TRBD2 (6 bases). V was cut by 2 bases and J by 3 bases, with 13 bases left in between. The CDR3 length is 16 residues. Germline V gives CDR1 SEHNR, CDR2 FQNEAQ (reference sequence). The DNA of the CDR3 is TGTGCCAGCAGCTTACTTTCGAGCGGGTACACCGGGGAGCTGTTTTTT. Translation gives CASSLLSSGYTGELFF. Filled out from reference TRBV7-9 and TRBJ2-2, the complete variable domain reads DTGVSQNPRHKITKRGQNVTFRCDPISEHNRLYWYRQTLGQGPEFLTYFQNEAQLEKSRLLSDRFSAERPKGSFSTLEIQRTEQGDSAMYLCASSLLSSGYTGELFFGEGSRLTVL.

For this clone: Other DNA sequences in this specimen translate into the identical CDR3. The chain carries TRBV7-3 and TRBJ1-1; 8 bases are a match to TRBD1. V was pared by 5 bases and J by 4 bases, with 3 bases of the junction left unmatched. CDR3 length: 13 residues. Germline V gene sequence: CDR1 SGHTA, CDR2 FQGTGA. The CDR3 spells CASSGTGGTEAFF. CDR3 coding DNA: TGTGCCAGCAGCGGAACAGGGGGCACTGAAGCTTTCTTT.

This rearrangement joins TRBV27 to TRBJ2-1, with D tentatively TRBD1 (5 bases). Trimming took off 4 bases at V and 0 bases at J, with 13 bases between the two ends. This CDR3 has 16 amino acids. The germline gives CDR1 MNHEY, CDR2 SMNVEV (reference sequence). CDR3 sequence (DNA): TGTGCCAGCAGTTCCCTGACAGTTTTCTCCTACAATGAGCAGTTCTTC. Translating it yields CASSSLTVFSYNEQFF.

This clone has just one count. J is TRBJ2-7 and V is TRBV18; D possibly matches TRBD1 or TRBD2 (5 bases each). Germline CDR1 reads KGHSH; CDR2 reads LQKENI. CDR3 length: 15 amino acids. V lost 3 bases and J lost 1, with 13 bases in between. In DNA form, the CDR3 reads TGTGCCAGCTCACCGACCGGGACCGCTTCCTACGAGCAGTACTTC. This encodes CASSPTGTASYEQYF.

V gene TRBV28 combines with J gene TRBJ1-4, with 10 bases identical to TRBD1. The germline gives CDR1 MDHEN, CDR2 SYDVKM. The CDR3 extends over 15 amino acids. J was trimmed by 8 bases and V by 7 bases; bases with no gene match: 10. CDR3 coding DNA: TGTGCCAGCACACTTTCGGGACAGGGGAGAGAAAAACTGTTTTTT. It is translated as CASTLSGQGREKLFF. The full variable domain, with the rest looked up from reference TRBV28 and TRBJ1-4, is DVKVTQSSRYLVKRTGEKVFLECVQDMDHENMFWYRQDPGLGLRLIYFSYDVKMKEKGDIPEGYSVSREKKERFSLILESASTNQTSMYLCASTLSGQGREKLFFGSGTQLSVL.

The chain's CDR3 is CASNNIGVADTQYF. The CDR3 coding sequence is TGTGCCAGCAACAATATCGGCGTCGCAGATACGCAGTATTTT. The rearrangement uses TRBV2 and TRBJ2-3, with D unclear. The CDR3 consists of 14 residues. In germline, CDR1 is SNHLY, CDR2 FYNNEI. The V and J ends lost 7 bases and 4 bases respectively, with 15 bases between them.

V gene TRBV18 combines with J gene TRBJ1-2; TRBD1 agrees at 7 bases. J was trimmed by 8 bases and V by 4 bases; bases with no gene match: 10. The CDR3 spans 14 residues. CDR1 and CDR2 from the germline V gene are KGHSH and LQKENI. This chain's CDR3 is CASSRLGQTQGYTF. CDR3 DNA: TGTGCCAGCTCACGTTTGGGACAGACTCAGGGCTACACCTTC. Using reference TRBV18 and TRBJ1-2 for the parts outside the CDR3, the full variable domain is NAGVMQNPRHLVRRRGQEARLRCSPMKGHSHVYWYRQLPEEGLKFMVYLQKENIIDESGMPKERFSAEFPKEGPSILRIQQVVRGDSAAYFCASSRLGQTQGYTFGSGTRLTVV.

V usage is TRBV6-1 and J usage is TRBJ2-7; tentative D call: TRBD2 (7 bases). Germline V CDR1 and CDR2: MNHNS, SASEGT. V dropped 3 bases and J dropped 3 bases, with 24 bases sitting between them. The CDR3 is 18 amino acids. CDR3 in amino acids: CASSEEPRGAGLLYEQYF. CDR3 sequence (DNA): TGTGCCAGCAGTGAGGAGCCACGGGGGGCCGGTCTCCTCTACGAGCAGTACTTC.

The rearrangement links TRBV9 to TRBJ1-6, with 9 bases that match TRBD1. CDR1 and CDR2 from the germline V gene are SGDLS and YYNGEE. There are 15 residues in the CDR3. The J segment lost 10 bases and the V segment lost 3 bases, leaving 8 bases of the junction unmatched. The CDR3 sequence: CASSGQGVLPSPLHF. The CDR3, as DNA: TGTGCCAGCAGCGGACAGGGGGTTCTACCCTCACCCCTCCACTTT.

The chain uses TRBV7-2 and TRBJ2-2, with D tentatively TRBD1 (5 bases). This CDR3 spans 13 amino acids. CDR1 is SGHTA, CDR2 FQGNSA, per germline. Trimming cost V 5 bases and J 7 bases, with 11 bases left between them. The CDR3 sequence: CASSTQEHGELFF. In nucleotides, the CDR3 is TGTGCCAGCAGCACACAGGAACACGGGGAGCTGTTTTTT.

The V call is TRBV6-6, the J call TRBJ2-4; the match to TRBD1 covers 8 bases. V was clipped by 10 bases and J by 1 base; unmatched bases: 3. The length of the CDR3 is 13 residues. Looked up from germline, CDR1 is MNHNY and CDR2 is SVGAGI (reference sequence). CDR3 amino acids: CAIQGAAKNIQYF. The CDR3 DNA reads as TGTGCCATCCAGGGGGCGGCCAAAAACATTCAGTACTTC.

Remarks on this clone: The identical CDR3 is also encoded by other nucleotide sequences in the sample. This chain joins TRBV5-1 and TRBJ1-1; TRBD1 is a possible D gene (5 bases). The V end was cut by 7 bases, the J end by 0 bases, with 13 bases between. Per germline, CDR1 SGHRS and CDR2 YFSETQ. CDR3 length equals 14 residues. CDR3 nucleotides: TGCGCCAGCGGCACAGGATTCTTGAACACTGAAGCTTTCTTT. Amino acid sequence: CASGTGFLNTEAFF.

This clone was picked up one time. The chain combines TRBV29-1 with TRBJ1-1; a possible D gene is TRBD1 (5 bases). The CDR3 runs to 13 residues. CDR1 is SQVTM and CDR2 is ANQGSEA in the germline V gene. Trimming took off 7 bases at V and 1 base at J, with 13 bases between the two ends. The CDR3 sequence: CSALGTSNTEAFF. The CDR3 DNA follows: TGCAGCGCTCTGGGGACCTCGAACACTGAAGCTTTCTTT.